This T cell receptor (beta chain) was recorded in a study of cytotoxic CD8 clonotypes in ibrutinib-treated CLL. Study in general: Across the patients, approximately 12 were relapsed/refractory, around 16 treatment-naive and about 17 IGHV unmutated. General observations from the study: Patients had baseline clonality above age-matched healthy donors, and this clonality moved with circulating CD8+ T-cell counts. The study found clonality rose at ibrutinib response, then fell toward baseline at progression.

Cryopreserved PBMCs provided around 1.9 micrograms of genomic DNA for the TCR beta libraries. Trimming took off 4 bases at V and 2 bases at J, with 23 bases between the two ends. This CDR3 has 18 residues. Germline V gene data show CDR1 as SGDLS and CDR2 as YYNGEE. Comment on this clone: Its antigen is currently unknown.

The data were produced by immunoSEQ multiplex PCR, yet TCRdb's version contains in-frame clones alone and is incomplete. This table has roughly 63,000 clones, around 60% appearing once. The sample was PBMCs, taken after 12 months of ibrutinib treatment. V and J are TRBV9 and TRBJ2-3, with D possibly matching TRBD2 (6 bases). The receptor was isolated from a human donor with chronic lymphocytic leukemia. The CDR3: CASSPTLAGGTLTDTQYF. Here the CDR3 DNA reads TGTGCCAGCAGCCCCACCCTAGCAGGAGGGACCCTCACAGATACGCAGTATTTT.